The clone carrying this T cell receptor (beta chain) has just one count. Antigen unknown. The data are from a study of CD8+ T cells in alopecia areata. Study results and caveats: Lesional scalp, especially alopecia totalis/universalis, showed higher clonality than normal scalp.

Per the germline V gene, CDR1 is MGHRA and CDR2 is YSYEKL. CDR3 length equals 17 residues. Trimming took off 4 bases at V and 0 bases at J, with 18 bases between the two ends. The treatment was: oral pan-JAK inhibitor, 5-10 mg twice daily. RNA extraction and reverse transcription yielded cDNA as sequencing template. This table comes from immunoSEQ multiplex PCR, and its TCRdb copy is limited to in-frame clones, with some not included. The top ten clones hold 12% to 15% of a sample with under 200,000 clones, 50% to 65% of them seen once. This clonotype was sampled from a human donor with alopecia areata. The sequences come from CD4+ T cells sorted from blood, collected at week 24, from a patient treated with tofacitinib. The V and J genes are TRBV4-1 and TRBJ1-2, with a possible D match to TRBD1 (6 bases). For the CDR3, the DNA is TGCGCCAGCAGCCCCCACAGGGACGGGATAGCTAACTATGGCTACACCTTC. This sequence encodes CASSPHRDGIANYGYTF.